This record concerns one TCR beta chain sequence. Its antigen is currently unknown. Assay used: immunoSEQ multiplex PCR; TCRdb lists only in-frame clones, some missing. This repertoire shows tens of thousands of clones, 76% found once; its top ten account for approximately 9.6%. This sample was included in a study of OX40 agonist ivuxolimab in advanced cancers. Study-level information: Patients were treated with ivuxolimab, an agonistic anti-OX40 (CD134) antibody. The patients received ivuxolimab by intravenous route every 2 weeks at 0.01 to 10 mg/kg.

Findings of the study overall: There was clonal expansion of CD4+ and CD8+ blood T cells by week 6 at 0.1 to 3.0 mg/kg.

Patients had blood sampled at baseline and again on cycle 4 day 1 and cycle 7 day 1. The CDR3 is 14 residues long. Trimming removed 4 bases at V and 8 bases at J, with 17 bases between. In germline, CDR1 is MNHNS, CDR2 SASEGT. The J gene is TRBJ1-2, the V gene TRBV6-1; D is possibly TRBD1 (6 bases). The receptor was derived from an adult with an advanced solid tumor such as melanoma, head and neck, liver or kidney cancer. The source material was CD4+ or CD8+ T cells sorted from blood, sampled in a trial of the OX40 agonist ivuxolimab. The CDR3: CASSVWGYREGYTF. In DNA, the CDR3 is TGTGCCAGCAGTGTGTGGGGCTACAGGGAAGGCTACACCTTC.